This section outlines one T cell receptor (beta chain) sequence together with its context. The clone's antigen remains unknown. The record has no base qualities; no much larger clone is one base away. The library was obtained by 5' RACE. TCRdb records NextSeq 500 as the sequencer. The TCR library protocol attached a unique molecular identifier to each TCR cDNA molecule to allow correction of PCR and sequencing errors. The authors' pipeline ran thus. TCR identification, UMI-based error correction and CDR3 extraction were performed with Decombinator tools. TCRs above a frequency of 2 per 1,000, corresponding to the top 1% of the tumor frequency distribution, were defined as expanded. Rényi diversity was computed with the R vegan package after subsampling each repertoire 100 times to 5,000 TCRs. CDR3 similarity networks were built from amino acid triplet string-kernel similarity, connecting CDR3s with pairwise similarity above 0.82. TCRdb reprocessed the public reads (quality trimming at Q25 with fastp, clone calling with MiXCR) and kept in-frame beta chains. CDR3 protein duplicates are merged, each entry listing the most common genes and DNA. The V and J calls here are based on TCRdb, not the publication. Across this sample there are around 89,000 distinct CDR3 sequences, with 10% to 15% seen only once. Roughly two fifths of the sample is in the top ten clones.

In the germline V gene, CDR1 corresponds to KGHSH and CDR2 to LQKENI. The cysteine opens and the phenylalanine closes a CDR3 of 14 amino acids. The DNA shown is the 42-base CDR3, in frame from base 1. After removal of 6 bases from V and 4 bases from J, the junction retains 4 bases not matched to a gene. This specimen belongs to a study of spatial heterogeneity in lung cancer (dated 2019 in TCRdb). Looking at the study overall: More beta-chain than alpha-chain transcripts were consistently detected, likely reflecting higher beta-chain transcript abundance. In the raw uncorrected reads, each unique combination of TCR and UMI appeared more than ten times on average. The study quantitatively compared TCR alpha and beta repertoires across multiple tumor regions, matched nontumor lung and blood in non-small cell lung cancer. The study linked features of the TCR repertoire to counts of nonsynonymous mutations, which were determined by whole-exome sequencing of tumor tissue. At surgery, both alpha and beta chains were TCR-sequenced in roughly 200 tumor regions, fewer than 85 matched nontumor lung samples and some 60 PBMC samples. Overall study outcomes, separate from this receptor: Ubiquitous expanded tumor TCRs were detected in blood more often at tumor resection than at routine follow-up. Confirming at a functional level the hypothesis that regional TCRs recognize regional mutations was considered to require additional single-cell paired TCR alpha and beta sequencing.

The time point label for this specimen denotes: sample taken at primary tumor resection. TCR sequencing used whole RNA extracted from tumor and nontumor lung tissue, or from cryopreserved PBMC samples, without cell sorting. Donors were 70 or so patients with early-stage, untreated non-small cell lung cancer from the lung TRACERx cohort. Patients were selected for TCR sequencing only if sufficient RNA was available from at least two tumor regions. The rearrangement joined TRBV18 to TRBJ2-4; TRBD1 lines up with 9 middle nucleotides. The origin of this receptor is a male donor with early-stage non-small cell lung cancer. The sample here was PBMCs, taken at surgery. CDR3 reads: CASSNGQGKNIQYF. The DNA reads as follows: TGTGCCAGCTCTAATGGACAGGGGAAAAACATTCAGTACTTC.